The 19 T cell receptor beta chains below were found in one sample sequenced in a study of blood T cell repertoires in COVID-19 (dated by TCRdb to 2020 to 2022). The library was built by means of the immunoSEQ multiplex PCR assay. Not all clones reach the TCRdb copy of this immuneACCESS table, which keeps in-frame sequences only. Checked studies attribute under half of the gap to unresolved V genes and leave the rest unexplained. The sample yields 400,000 or so clones; roughly 86% were counted once. The ten biggest clones cover around 2.1% of the sample. Sequencing used PBMCs or T cells enriched from blood (not recorded which). The source is a woman between 40 and 55 years old with acute COVID-19.

This clone was seen once. V usage is TRBV6-5 and J usage is TRBJ2-7; D unresolved. The CDR3 consists of 14 residues. Trimming shortened V by 2 bases and J by 0 bases, and 8 bases separated the two germline ends. Germline V gene data show CDR1 as MNHEY and CDR2 as SVGAGI. The CDR3 coding sequence is TGTGCCAGCAGTTACGTGGTTAGCTCCTACGAGCAGTACTTC. Protein: CASSYVVSSYEQYF.

The chain links TRBV5-8 to TRBJ1-2, with unresolved D. CDR1 SGHTS and CDR2 YDEGEE come from the germline V gene. V was shortened by 0 bases and J by 4 bases, with 10 bases between the two germline ends. This CDR3 is built from 14 residues. CDR3 residues: CASSLAQRAYGYTF. The DNA for the CDR3 is TGTGCCAGCAGCTTGGCCCAGAGGGCCTATGGCTACACCTTC.

The chain links TRBV7-9 to TRBJ2-3, with TRBD1 matching 7 bases. Germline-derived CDR1 and CDR2 are SEHNR and FQNEAQ (reference sequence). The CDR3 is made up of 14 amino acids. J lost 6 bases, V lost 4 bases, and 7 bases had no gene match. The CDR3 here is CASSSTGDPDTQYF. The CDR3 DNA follows: TGTGCCAGCAGCTCTACAGGGGATCCCGATACGCAGTATTTT.

The rearrangement joins TRBV7-8 to TRBJ2-5; 8 bases map to TRBD2. The germline V gene has CDR1 SGHVS and CDR2 FQNEAQ. CDR3 length: 16 amino acids. J gave up 2 bases and V 5 bases, and 10 bases lay outside the gene matches. CDR3 protein: CASSGPRAGGQETQYF. The CDR3, as DNA: TGTGCCAGCAGCGGCCCCCGGGCGGGGGGTCAAGAGACCCAGTACTTC.

The rearrangement uses TRBV19 and TRBJ1-2, with a tentative D call TRBD1 (5 bases). The CDR3 sequence is 13 residues long. V was clipped by 10 bases and J by 0 bases, with 12 bases between them. The V gene's germline CDR1 is LNHDA and CDR2 SQIVND (reference sequence). The CDR3 DNA is TGTGCCACTAGACAGAAACCTAACTATGGCTACACCTTC. Amino acids: CATRQKPNYGYTF.

V is TRBV5-6 and J is TRBJ2-7; TRBD1 matches at 11 bases. This CDR3 is built from 17 residues. The V gene's germline CDR1 is SGHDT and CDR2 YYEEEE. The ends lost 5 bases at V and 3 bases at J; junction bases unmatched: 13. The CDR3 protein is CASSSSKGQGGFYEQYF. CDR3 nucleotides: TGTGCCAGCAGTTCTTCTAAGGGACAGGGGGGATTCTACGAGCAGTACTTC. Full variable domain (rest looked up from reference TRBV5-6 and TRBJ2-7): DAGVTQSPTHLIKTRGQQVTLRCSPKSGHDTVSWYQQALGQGPQFIFQYYEEEERQRGNFPDRFSGHQFPNYSSELNVNALLLGDSALYLCASSSSKGQGGFYEQYFGPGTRLTVT.

V is TRBV6-5 and J is TRBJ2-7, with a possible D match to TRBD2 (6 bases). V shed 7 bases and J shed 1 base, with 11 bases lying between them. The CDR3 consists of 13 residues. Germline CDR1 and CDR2: MNHEY and SVGAGI. CDR3 in DNA: TGTGCCAGCACTATGGGAGGTTCCTACGAGCAGTACTTC. Protein product: CASTMGGSYEQYF.

V and J are TRBV25-1 and TRBJ2-7, with D perhaps matching TRBD2 (5 bases). CDR3 size: 14 residues. Germline V lookup: CDR1 MGHDK, CDR2 SYGVNS. The V end was cut by 4 bases, the J end by 2 bases, with 12 bases between. The CDR3 DNA sequence: TGTGCCAGCAGTGTGGACTCTTTGCCCTACGAGCAGTACTTC. It is translated as CASSVDSLPYEQYF.

The chain recombines TRBV21-1 with TRBJ2-1; TRBD1, the table's D call, was not compared with the DNA. TRBV21-1 is an annotated pseudogene. The length of the CDR3 is 16 residues. The CDR3 loop reads CASSLGGTGPYNEQFF. The CDR3 coding sequence is TGTGCCAGCAGCTTAGGCGGTACAGGGCCATACAATGAGCAGTTCTTC.

The chain combines TRBV7-8 with TRBJ2-5, with 9 bases matching TRBD2. The trim removed 5 bases at V and 5 bases at J, leaving 9 bases unmatched. CDR3 size: 15 residues. The V gene's germline CDR1 is SGHVS and CDR2 FQNEAQ. The CDR3 reads CASSLRLAVGETQYF. CDR3 DNA sequence: TGTGCCAGCAGCCTAAGACTAGCGGTTGGTGAGACCCAGTACTTC. The full variable domain, in which reference TRBV7-8 and TRBJ2-5 provide the parts outside the CDR3, is GAGVSQSPRYKVAKRGQDVALRCDPISGHVSLFWYQQALGQGPEFLTYFQNEAQLDKSGLPSDRFFAERPEGSVSTLKIQRTQQEDSAVYLCASSLRLAVGETQYFGPGTRLLVL.

The chain uses TRBV7-2 and TRBJ1-2; 8 bases are a match to TRBD1. The trim removed 2 bases at V and 4 bases at J, leaving 3 bases unmatched. Germline V lookup: CDR1 SGHTA, CDR2 FQGNSA. The CDR3 consists of 14 residues. The CDR3 region has the DNA TGTGCCAGCAGCTTACAGGGGGCGTTCTATGGCTACACCTTC. It translates to CASSLQGAFYGYTF.

The chain joins TRBV18 to TRBJ2-3, with 7 bases identical to TRBD1. This CDR3 region has 14 residues. Germline lookup yields CDR1 KGHSH and CDR2 LQKENI. With V trimmed by 4 bases and J by 2 bases, 3 bases remained unmatched. Here the CDR3 DNA reads TGTGCCAGCTCACAACAGGGGTTCACAGATACGCAGTATTTT. Amino acid sequence: CASSQQGFTDTQYF.

This sequence joins TRBV6-2 or TRBV6-3 and TRBJ1-1, with D maybe TRBD1 (5 bases). The V gene's germline CDR1 is MNHEY and CDR2 SVGEGT. V lost 5 bases to trimming and J lost 0 bases, with 16 bases between them. This CDR3 is built from 16 residues. Here the CDR3 DNA reads TGTGCCAGCAGTACCGACTTCAGGGATCTGAACACTGAAGCTTTCTTT. Protein: CASSTDFRDLNTEAFF.

J is TRBJ2-1 and V is TRBV11-2, with 8 bases aligning to TRBD2. The length of the CDR3 is 14 residues. CDR1 is SGHAT, CDR2 FQNNGV, per germline. V trimming: 1 base; J trimming: 8 bases; junction bases outside the gene matches: 4. Written as DNA, the CDR3 is TGTGCCAGCAGCTTAGTACTAGCGGCCGATGAGCAGTTCTTC. Translating gives CASSLVLAADEQFF.

The V gene is TRBV30, the J gene TRBJ1-2; D is unresolved. Germline-derived CDR1 and CDR2 are GTSNPN and SVGIG (reference sequence). V was clipped by 1 base and J by 4 bases, with 13 bases between them. This CDR3 contains 14 residues. In DNA form, the CDR3 reads TGTGCCTGGAGTGCTTTTCGAGGGATCTATGGCTACACCTTC. Protein product: CAWSAFRGIYGYTF.

The genes are TRBV28 and TRBJ1-6; D remains ambiguous. Trimming shortened V by 3 bases and J by 14 bases, and 17 bases separated the two germline ends. Per the germline V gene, CDR1 is MDHEN and CDR2 is SYDVKM. The CDR3 loop spans 14 amino acids. The CDR3 nucleotides read TGTGCCAGCAGTTTTAGTTGGCAGACGGGGACCCTCCACTTT. It is translated as CASSFSWQTGTLHF.

The CDR3 spells CASSFKSPGSSGANVLTF. The CDR3 bases are TGTGCCAGCAGCTTTAAAAGCCCGGGAAGCTCTGGGGCCAACGTCCTGACTTTC. The chain couples TRBV5-4 to TRBJ2-6; possible D gene TRBD2, 5 bases. V lost 2 bases and J lost 0, with 15 bases in between. The germline V gene has CDR1 SGHNT and CDR2 YYREEE (reference sequence). The CDR3 has 18 residues.

V gene TRBV5-1 combines with J gene TRBJ2-6; 10 nucleotides agree with TRBD1. Germline-derived CDR1 and CDR2 are SGHRS and YFSETQ. The CDR3 runs to 17 residues. V was clipped by 3 bases and J by 0 bases; unmatched bases: 3. DNA of the CDR3: TGCGCCAGCAGCTGGGGACAGGGGAGCTCTGGGGCCAACGTCCTGACTTTC. Translated: CASSWGQGSSGANVLTF.

This rearrangement joins TRBV5-1 to TRBJ2-4; 8 nucleotides agree with TRBD1. This CDR3 contains 14 residues. Trimming cost V 4 bases and J 7 bases; bases outside gene matches: 7. Germline V gene lookup returns CDR1 SGHRS and CDR2 YFSETQ. CDR3 sequence (DNA): TGCGCCAGCAGCAATGACAGGGGCGTCAACATTCAGTACTTC. It yields the protein CASSNDRGVNIQYF.